This is a list of T cell receptor beta chains from one sample in a study of T cells in Graves' hyperthyroidism and ophthalmopathy. TCRdb itself ran the multiplex PCR reads through MiXCR, one entry per CDR3 protein. The repertoire has hundreds of thousands of distinct CDR3 sequences, around 20% of them found once; the top ten carry 40% to 50%. The material sequenced was blood. These receptors all come from a man aged 35-49 years with Graves' ophthalmopathy. CDR3s include the opening cysteine and the closing phenylalanine or tryptophan. The D gene is left open where the match is weak. Only part of the rows carry a size: once, few, many, or a class if the clone is expanded.

j_call,v_call,cdr3_length,clone_size,d_call,cdr3_nt,cdr3_aa
TRBJ2-5,TRBV7-9,14,many,-,TGTGCCAGCAGCTCCACAGGGAGACAAGAGACCCAGTACTTC,CASSSTGRQETQYF
TRBJ1-6,TRBV6-1,11,-,-,TGTGCCAGCACAGCGGGAGCTCTCCCCCACTTT,CASTAGALPHF
TRBJ2-4,TRBV19,16,-,TRBD1,TGTGCCAGTAGGGACAGGGGGCACGAGGCCAAAAACATTCAGTACTTC,CASRDRGHEAKNIQYF
TRBJ1-4,TRBV6-1,17,few,TRBD1,TGTGCCAGCAGCTTCCCGGGACAGGGGGGGAGGGTGGAAAAACTGTTTTTT,CASSFPGQGGRVEKLFF
TRBJ2-5,TRBV7-2,11,-,-,TGTGCCAGCAGTGCCGCGGGGACCCAGTACTTC,CASSAAGTQYF
TRBJ2-2,TRBV29-1,15,few,-,TGCAGCGTTGAGGGCAGGCGAGGGAACACCGGGGAGCTGTTTTTT,CSVEGRRGNTGELFF
TRBJ1-2,TRBV5-4,14,-,TRBD1,TGTGCCAGCACCACAAGGGTGCCAGGGGGCGCATGCACCTTC,CASTTRVPGGACTF
TRBJ2-7,TRBV20-1,11,-,-,TGCAGTGCTAGCTCCCTCGCAGGGCAGTACTTC,CSASSLAGQYF
TRBJ1-2,TRBV20-1,12,few,-,TGCAGTGCGCAAACAGGGATGGTGGGCTACACCTTC,CSAQTGMVGYTF
TRBJ2-7,TRBV7-2,15,-,TRBD2,TGTGCCAGCAGCTTAGGGCGACTAGCGGGACGCGAGCAGTACTTC,CASSLGRLAGREQYF
TRBJ1-5,TRBV11-2,22,few,TRBD1,TGTGCCAGCAGCTCTCGAATCCTAACTTACAACCGGACAGGGTATAGCAATCAGCCCCAGCATTTT,CASSSRILTYNRTGYSNQPQHF
TRBJ2-3,TRBV30,13,-,-,TGTGCCTGGAGTGTACCCGGGGGGCGTACGCAGTATTTT,CAWSVPGGRTQYF
TRBJ2-7,TRBV6-5,12,-,-,TGTGCCAGCAGTGAAGTCCTAAACGAGCAGTACTTC,CASSEVLNEQYF
TRBJ2-7,TRBV6-2/TRBV6-3,18,-,TRBD2,TGTGCCGGCAGCTCGCCCCGGCGGCTAGCGGGAGGATCCTACGAGCAGTACTTC,CAGSSPRRLAGGSYEQYF
TRBJ2-1,TRBV7-2,14,many,TRBD2,TGTGCCAGCAGCGTGGGACTAGCGGGCAGTGAGCAGTTCTTC,CASSVGLAGSEQFF
TRBJ1-2,TRBV19,13,-,TRBD1,TGTGCCAGTAGTATCGGAGGGGGCGATGGCTACACCTTC,CASSIGGGDGYTF
TRBJ2-1,TRBV27,15,many,-,TGTGCCAGCAGTCTCTCGACGGCAGTCTACAATGAGCAGTTCTTC,CASSLSTAVYNEQFF
TRBJ2-1,TRBV6-2/TRBV6-3,16,few,-,TGTGCCAGCAGTTATTTTAGCAGGGGCGGTCACAATGAGCAGTTCTTC,CASSYFSRGGHNEQFF
TRBJ1-1,TRBV9,13,once,-,TGTGCCAGCAGCGTAACCCCCACCACTGAAGCTTTCTTT,CASSVTPTTEAFF
TRBJ2-5,TRBV11-2,13,once,-,TGTGCCAGCAGCTCTCTCCTGGAAGAGACCCAGTACTTC,CASSSLLEETQYF
TRBJ2-5,TRBV4-3,14,-,-,TGCGCCAGCAGCCAGAGACCCGGACAAGAGACCCAGTACTTC,CASSQRPGQETQYF
TRBJ2-3,TRBV2,16,-,-,TGTGCCAGCAGTGGTCTGACGGGGGGCCACACAGATACGCAGTATTTT,CASSGLTGGHTDTQYF
TRBJ1-2,TRBV6-1,16,-,-,TGTGCCAGCAGTTCGTCCGGGACACCTGGGGGCTATGGCTACACCTTC,CASSSSGTPGGYGYTF
TRBJ2-3,TRBV14,15,-,TRBD2,TGTGCCAGCAGCCAAGATTGGAACGGGAGGGATACGCAGTATTTT,CASSQDWNGRDTQYF
TRBJ2-1,TRBV20-1,13,-,-,TGCAGTGCTAGAGAGGGGGGAAGAAATGAGCAGTTCTTC,CSAREGGRNEQFF
TRBJ2-7,TRBV18,14,-,-,TGTGCCAGCTCACCACTTCAGGGATCCAACGAGCAGTACTTC,CASSPLQGSNEQYF
TRBJ1-1,TRBV9,15,-,-,TGTGCCAGCAGCGTAGCCCAAGGGGGGAACACTGAAGCTTTCTTT,CASSVAQGGNTEAFF
TRBJ1-1,TRBV6-1,14,many,-,TGTGCCAGCAGTGGGGACATTCTGAACACTGAAGCTTTCTTT,CASSGDILNTEAFF
TRBJ2-7,TRBV7-9,14,few,-,TGTGCCAGCAGCCCCCCCAGGACGGCCTACGAGCAGTACTTC,CASSPPRTAYEQYF
TRBJ2-1,TRBV6-1,13,-,TRBD1,TGTGCCAGCAGACAGGGGGCGCGCAATGAGCAGTTCTTC,CASRQGARNEQFF
TRBJ1-1,TRBV18,14,many,TRBD1,TGTGCCAGCTCACTCCGGGACAGTGACACTGAAGCTTTCTTT,CASSLRDSDTEAFF
TRBJ2-3,TRBV2,13,many,-,TGTGCCAGCAGTATCGGAAGCACAGATACGCAGTATTTT,CASSIGSTDTQYF
TRBJ2-1,TRBV9,15,few,-,TGTGCCAGCAGCGTAGATGGTAGCGTCGACAATGAGCAGTTCTTC,CASSVDGSVDNEQFF
TRBJ2-5,TRBV3-1,13,few,-,TGTGCCAGCGGGGCGAAAGCTTCGGAGACCCAGTACTTC,CASGAKASETQYF
TRBJ2-7,TRBV6-1,13,-,-,TGTGCCAGCAAGAGACAGCAGGACTACGAGCAGTACTTC,CASKRQQDYEQYF
TRBJ2-5,TRBV19,13,-,TRBD2,TGTGCCAGTAGTTCGGGACTAGCGTCGGCCCAGTACTTC,CASSSGLASAQYF
TRBJ1-1,TRBV6-6,16,-,TRBD1,TGTGCCAGCAGTTACTCGACAGGGGGCGCGAACACTGAAGCTTTCTTT,CASSYSTGGANTEAFF
TRBJ2-5,TRBV4-3,14,-,-,TGCGCCAGCAGCCAAGAGGGGGGGCGGGAGACCCAGTACTTC,CASSQEGGRETQYF
TRBJ1-1,TRBV28,12,many,-,TGTGCCAGCAAGGCTTTGAACACTGAAGCTTTCTTT,CASKALNTEAFF
TRBJ2-1,TRBV30,14,many,TRBD1,TGTGCCTGGAGTGTACAGTTGGGACAGAATGAGCAGTTCTTC,CAWSVQLGQNEQFF
TRBJ2-4,TRBV20-1,14,-,-,TGCAGTGCTAGAGTAAGGCCCGGATCAAACATTCAGTACTTC,CSARVRPGSNIQYF
TRBJ2-5,TRBV7-2,16,few,TRBD2,TGTGCCAGCAGCTTAGAAGGGGCTAGCGGGAGAAAGACCCAGTACTTC,CASSLEGASGRKTQYF
TRBJ2-1,TRBV4-3,14,few,-,TGCGCCAGCAGCCCGGGAAATTACGATAATCAGCAGTTCTTC,CASSPGNYDNQQFF
TRBJ1-1,TRBV7-9,13,-,TRBD1,TGTGCCAGCTCGGGGGACAGGGGAACTGAAGCTTTCTTT,CASSGDRGTEAFF
TRBJ2-7,TRBV28,13,-,-,TGTGCCAGCAGTTTTCGGGAAACCACCGAGCAGTACTTC,CASSFRETTEQYF